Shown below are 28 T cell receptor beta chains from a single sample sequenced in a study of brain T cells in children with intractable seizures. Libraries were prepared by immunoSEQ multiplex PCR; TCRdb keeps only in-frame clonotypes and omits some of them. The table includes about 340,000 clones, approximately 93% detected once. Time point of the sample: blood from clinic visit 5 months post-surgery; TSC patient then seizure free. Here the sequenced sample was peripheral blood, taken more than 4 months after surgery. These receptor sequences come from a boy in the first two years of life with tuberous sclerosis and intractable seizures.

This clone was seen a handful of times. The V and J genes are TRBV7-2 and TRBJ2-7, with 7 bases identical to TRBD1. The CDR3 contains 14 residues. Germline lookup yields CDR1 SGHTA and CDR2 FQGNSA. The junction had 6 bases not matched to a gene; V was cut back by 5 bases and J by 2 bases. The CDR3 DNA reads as TGTGCCAGCAGCCTTTGGACAGGACCCTACGAGCAGTACTTC. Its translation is CASSLWTGPYEQYF.

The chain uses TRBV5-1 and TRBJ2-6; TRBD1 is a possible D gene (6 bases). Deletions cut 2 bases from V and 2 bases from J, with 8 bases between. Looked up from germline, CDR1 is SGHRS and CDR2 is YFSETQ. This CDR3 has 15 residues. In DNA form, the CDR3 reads TGCGCCAGCAGCTTCGGGGACACTGGGGCCAACGTCCTGACTTTC. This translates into CASSFGDTGANVLTF.

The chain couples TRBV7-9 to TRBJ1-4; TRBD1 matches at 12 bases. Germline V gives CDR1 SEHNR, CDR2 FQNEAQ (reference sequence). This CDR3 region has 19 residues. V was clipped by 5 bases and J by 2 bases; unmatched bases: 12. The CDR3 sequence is CASSPPPGQGAGTNEKLFF. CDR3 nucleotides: TGTGCCAGCAGCCCCCCCCCGGGACAGGGGGCAGGTACTAATGAAAAACTGTTTTTT.

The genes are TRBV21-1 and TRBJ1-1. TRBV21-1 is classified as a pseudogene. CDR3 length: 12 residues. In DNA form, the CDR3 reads TGTGCCAGCAGCAAATTGGACACTGAAGCTTTCTTT. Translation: CASSKLDTEAFF.

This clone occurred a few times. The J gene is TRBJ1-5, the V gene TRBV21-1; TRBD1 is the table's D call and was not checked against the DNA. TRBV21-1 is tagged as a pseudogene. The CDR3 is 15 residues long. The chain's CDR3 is CASSSRQGNNQPQHF. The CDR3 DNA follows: TGTGCCAGCAGCTCCCGACAGGGAAACAATCAGCCCCAGCATTTT.

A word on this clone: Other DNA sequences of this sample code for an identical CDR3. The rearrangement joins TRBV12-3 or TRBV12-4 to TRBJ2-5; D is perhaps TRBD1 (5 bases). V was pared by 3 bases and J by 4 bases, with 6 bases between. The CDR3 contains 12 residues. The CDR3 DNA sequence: TGTGCCAGCAGTTTTAGGGGAGAGACCCAGTACTTC. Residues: CASSFRGETQYF.

CDR3 sequence reads: CASSKLMSGVTSGSSVDEQFF. The CDR3 bases are TGTGCCAGCAGCAAATTAATGAGCGGGGTGACTAGCGGGAGTTCAGTTGATGAGCAGTTCTTC. The chain joins TRBV21-1 to TRBJ2-1; the table gives TRBD2 as D, unverified against the DNA. TRBV21-1 is given as a pseudogene. There are 21 residues in the CDR3.

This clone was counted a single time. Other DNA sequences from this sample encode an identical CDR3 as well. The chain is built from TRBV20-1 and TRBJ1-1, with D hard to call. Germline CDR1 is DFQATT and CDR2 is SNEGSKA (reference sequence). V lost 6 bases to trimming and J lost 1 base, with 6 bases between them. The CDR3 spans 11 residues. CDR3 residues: CSARKNTEAFF. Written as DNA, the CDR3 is TGCAGTGCCAGAAAGAACACTGAAGCTTTCTTT.

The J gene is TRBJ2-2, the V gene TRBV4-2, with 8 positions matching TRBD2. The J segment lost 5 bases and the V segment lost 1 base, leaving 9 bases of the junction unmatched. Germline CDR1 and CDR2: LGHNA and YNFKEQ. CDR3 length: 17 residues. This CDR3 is CASSQVVPAGVTGELFF. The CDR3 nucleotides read TGTGCCAGCAGCCAAGTGGTTCCAGCGGGGGTGACCGGGGAGCTGTTTTTT.

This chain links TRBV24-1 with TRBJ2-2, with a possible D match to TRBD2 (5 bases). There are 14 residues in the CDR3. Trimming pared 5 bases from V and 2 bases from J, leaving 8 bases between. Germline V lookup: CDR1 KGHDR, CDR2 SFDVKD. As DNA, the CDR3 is TGTGCCACCAGTGCGAGCGGTAACACCGGGGAGCTGTTTTTT. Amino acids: CATSASGNTGELFF.

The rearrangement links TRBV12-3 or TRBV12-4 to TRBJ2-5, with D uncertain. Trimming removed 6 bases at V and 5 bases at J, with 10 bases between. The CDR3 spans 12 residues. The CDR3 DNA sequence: TGTGCCAGCAGCATCGTCCGGGAGACCCAGTACTTC. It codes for CASSIVRETQYF.

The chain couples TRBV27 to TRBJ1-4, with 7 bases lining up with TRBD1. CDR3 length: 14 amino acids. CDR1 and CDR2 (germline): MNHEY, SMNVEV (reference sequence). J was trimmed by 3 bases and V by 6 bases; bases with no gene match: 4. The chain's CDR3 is CASRQGLANEKLFF. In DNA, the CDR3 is TGTGCCAGCAGACAGGGGCTGGCTAATGAAAAACTGTTTTTT.

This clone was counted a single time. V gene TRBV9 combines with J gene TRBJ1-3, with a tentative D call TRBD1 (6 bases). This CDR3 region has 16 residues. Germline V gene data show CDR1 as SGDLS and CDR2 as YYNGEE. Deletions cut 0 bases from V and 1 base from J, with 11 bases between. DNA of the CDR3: TGTGCCAGCAGCGTAGCGGGACACCAATCTGGAAACACCATATATTTT. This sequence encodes CASSVAGHQSGNTIYF. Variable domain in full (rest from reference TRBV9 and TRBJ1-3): DSGVTQTPKHLITATGQRVTLRCSPRSGDLSVYWYQQSLDQGLQFLIQYYNGEERAKGNILERFSAQQFPDLHSELNLSSLELGDSALYFCASSVAGHQSGNTIYFGEGSWLTVV.

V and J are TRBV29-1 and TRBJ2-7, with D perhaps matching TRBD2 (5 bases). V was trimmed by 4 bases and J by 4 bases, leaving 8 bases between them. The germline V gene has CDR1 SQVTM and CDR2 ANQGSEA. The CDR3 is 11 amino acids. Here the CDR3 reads CSVVTRYEQYF. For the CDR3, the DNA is TGCAGCGTTGTAACTAGATACGAGCAGTACTTC.

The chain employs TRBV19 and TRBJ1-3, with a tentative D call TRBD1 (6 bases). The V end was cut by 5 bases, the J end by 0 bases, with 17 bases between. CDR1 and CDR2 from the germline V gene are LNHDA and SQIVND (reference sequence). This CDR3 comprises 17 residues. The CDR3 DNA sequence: TGTGCCAGTAGTGACGGCTCCACAGGGCTCTCTGGAAACACCATATATTTT. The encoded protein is CASSDGSTGLSGNTIYF.

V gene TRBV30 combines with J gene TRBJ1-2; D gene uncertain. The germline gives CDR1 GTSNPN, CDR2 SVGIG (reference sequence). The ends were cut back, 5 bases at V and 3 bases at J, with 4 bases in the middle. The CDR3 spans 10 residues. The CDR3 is CAWWDYGYTF. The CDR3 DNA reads TGTGCCTGGTGGGACTATGGCTACACCTTC.

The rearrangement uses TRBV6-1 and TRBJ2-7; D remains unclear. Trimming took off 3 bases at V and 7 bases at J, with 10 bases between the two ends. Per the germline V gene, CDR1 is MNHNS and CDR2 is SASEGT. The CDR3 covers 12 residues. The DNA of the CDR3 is TGTGCCAGCAGTGACACCGGAGTGGAGCAGTACTTC. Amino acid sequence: CASSDTGVEQYF.

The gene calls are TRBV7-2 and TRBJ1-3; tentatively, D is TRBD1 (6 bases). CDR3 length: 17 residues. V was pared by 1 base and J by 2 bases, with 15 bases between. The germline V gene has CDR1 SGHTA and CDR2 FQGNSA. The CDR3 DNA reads TGTGCCAGCAGCTTAGACAAGTACAGGGAACCTGGAAACACCATATATTTT. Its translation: CASSLDKYREPGNTIYF.

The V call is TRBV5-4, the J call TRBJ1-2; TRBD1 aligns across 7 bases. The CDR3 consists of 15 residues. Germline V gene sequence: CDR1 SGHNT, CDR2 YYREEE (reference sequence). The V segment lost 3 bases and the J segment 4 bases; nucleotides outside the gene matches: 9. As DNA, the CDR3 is TGTGCCAGCAGCTCACCGGGACAGTTCGCCTATGGCTACACCTTC. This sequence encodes CASSSPGQFAYGYTF.

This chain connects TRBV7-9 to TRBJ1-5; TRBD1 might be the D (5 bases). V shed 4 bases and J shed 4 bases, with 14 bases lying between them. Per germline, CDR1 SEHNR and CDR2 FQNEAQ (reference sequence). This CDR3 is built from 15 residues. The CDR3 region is CASSSTGPGNQPQHF. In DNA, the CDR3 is TGTGCCAGCAGCTCCACAGGCCCGGGGAATCAGCCCCAGCATTTT.

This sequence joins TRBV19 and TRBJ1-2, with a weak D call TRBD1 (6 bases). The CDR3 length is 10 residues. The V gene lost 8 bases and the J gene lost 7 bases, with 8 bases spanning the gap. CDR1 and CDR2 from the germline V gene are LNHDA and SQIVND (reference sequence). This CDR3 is CASFRGGYTF. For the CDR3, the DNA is TGTGCCAGTTTCAGGGGTGGCTACACCTTC.

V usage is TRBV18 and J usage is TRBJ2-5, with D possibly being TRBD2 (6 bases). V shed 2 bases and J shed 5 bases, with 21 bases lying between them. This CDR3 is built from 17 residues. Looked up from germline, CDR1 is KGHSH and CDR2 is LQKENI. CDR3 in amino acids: CASSPYRPGKAGETQYF. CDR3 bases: TGTGCCAGCTCACCATACCGGCCGGGGAAGGCGGGGGAGACCCAGTACTTC.

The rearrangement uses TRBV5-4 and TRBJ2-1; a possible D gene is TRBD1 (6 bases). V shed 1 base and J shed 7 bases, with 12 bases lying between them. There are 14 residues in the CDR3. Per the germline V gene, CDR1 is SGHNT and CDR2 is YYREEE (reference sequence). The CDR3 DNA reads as TGTGCCAGCAGCTTGTCAGGGGTCCCTAATGAGCAGTTCTTC. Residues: CASSLSGVPNEQFF.

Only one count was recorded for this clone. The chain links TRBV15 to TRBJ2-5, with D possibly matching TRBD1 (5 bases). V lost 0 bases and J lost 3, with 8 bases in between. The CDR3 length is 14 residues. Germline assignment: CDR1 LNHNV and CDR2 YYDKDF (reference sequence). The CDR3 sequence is CATSRDRVEETQYF. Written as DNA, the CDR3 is TGTGCCACCAGCAGAGACAGGGTTGAAGAGACCCAGTACTTC.

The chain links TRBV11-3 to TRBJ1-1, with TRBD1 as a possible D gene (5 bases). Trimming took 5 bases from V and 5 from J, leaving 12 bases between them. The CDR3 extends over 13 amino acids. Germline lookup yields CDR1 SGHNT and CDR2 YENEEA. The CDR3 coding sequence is TGTGCCAGCAGCCGCGTCCAGGGAACTGAAGCTTTCTTT. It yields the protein CASSRVQGTEAFF.

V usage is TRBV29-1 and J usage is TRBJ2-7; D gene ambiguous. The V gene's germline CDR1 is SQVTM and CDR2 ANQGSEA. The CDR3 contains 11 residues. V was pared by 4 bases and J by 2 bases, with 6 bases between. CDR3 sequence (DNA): TGCAGCGTTGGAAGCACCTACGAGCAGTACTTC. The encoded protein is CSVGSTYEQYF.

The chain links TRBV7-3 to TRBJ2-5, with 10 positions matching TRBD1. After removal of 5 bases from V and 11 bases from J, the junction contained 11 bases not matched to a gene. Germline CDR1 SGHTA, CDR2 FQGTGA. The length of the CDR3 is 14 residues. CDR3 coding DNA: TGTGCCAGCAGCCCACCGGGACAGGGGAAGAAACAGTACTTC. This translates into CASSPPGQGKKQYF.

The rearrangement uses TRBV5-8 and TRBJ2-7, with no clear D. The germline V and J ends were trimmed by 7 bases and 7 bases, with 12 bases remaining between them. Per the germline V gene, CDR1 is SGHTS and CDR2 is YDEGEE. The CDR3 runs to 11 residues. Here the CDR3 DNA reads TGTGCCAGCTCATCCTTTTGGGAGCAGTACTTC. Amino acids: CASSSFWEQYF.